The clone carrying this TCR beta chain has a single count. The source of the sample is a study of blood T cell repertoires in COVID-19. Study details: From T cells, B-cell-depleted T cells, or PBMCs came the material, which was cDNA or gDNA.

Original methodology: Amplification of reference gene primers provided the estimated nucleated cell counts. TCRdb's table, derived via immunoSEQ multiplex PCR, lists solely in-frame clones and lacks some. That table gives V, J and clone size, and the DNA gave D and trimming. The sample includes approximately 58,000 clones, 90% to 95% seen only once; the top ten take approximately 2.8%. The CDR3 is 19 amino acids. Trimming cost V 5 bases and J 4 bases; bases outside gene matches: 19. The germline CDR1 and CDR2 sequences are MNHEY and SMNVEV (reference sequence). Sequenced material: peripheral blood. The source of this sequence is a human donor in a cohort sampled during active COVID-19. V and J are TRBV27 and TRBJ2-3; TRBD2 agrees at 9 bases. The CDR3 nucleotides read TGTGCCAGCAGTCTCCCGTTCAGTCCGACTAGCGGTCGGCCAGATACGCAGTATTTT. Its translation: CASSLPFSPTSGRPDTQYF.